This T cell receptor beta chain originates from a study of technical replicates of blood from a handful of donors. The data were produced by immunoSEQ multiplex PCR, yet TCRdb's version contains in-frame clones alone and is incomplete. The sample includes about 69,000 clones, roughly 88% seen only once; the top ten take about 4.6%. V gave up 5 bases and J gave up 2 bases; unmatched junction bases: 11. Germline lookup yields CDR1 SEHNR and CDR2 FQNEAQ (reference sequence). This CDR3 comprises 16 residues. This sequence originates from a human donor in good health. Some clones in this sample may be carry-over from other donors' samples. The V gene is TRBV7-9, the J gene TRBJ1-2, with TRBD1 matching 7 bases. The sequenced material came from PBMCs. DNA of the CDR3: TGTGCCAGCAGCCAAATTCGACAGGGCCGGAACTATGGCTACACCTTC. As protein: CASSQIRQGRNYGYTF.